Shown below are 15 T cell receptor beta chains from a single sample sequenced in a study of T cells expressing NK-cell markers. Using the 5' RACE reads, TCRdb records one entry per CDR3 protein without DNA. Its table lists fewer than 550,000 distinct CDR3 sequences. The sample consisted of blood T cells: a sorted CD56 or NKG2C T cell subset, CD4+ or CD8+ T cells, or bulk PBMC T cells (not recorded which). The source is a woman between 50 and 59 years old in good health.

The V and J genes are TRBV28 and TRBJ1-6; as DNA is missing, the TRBD1 call by TCRdb cannot be tested. The CDR3 is 14 residues long. Germline V lookup: CDR1 MDHEN, CDR2 SYDVKM. CDR3 protein: CASSPDSYNSPLHF.

V usage is TRBV5-5 and J usage is TRBJ1-1; TCRdb gives TRBD1 as the D gene, but with no DNA this cannot be confirmed. The CDR3 consists of 16 residues. From germline, CDR1 is SGHKS and CDR2 YYEKEE (reference sequence). The CDR3 reads CASSLNPGQVNTEAFF.

CDR3 amino acids: CSVDVQETQYF. The chain carries TRBV29-1 and TRBJ2-5. The CDR3 covers 11 residues. Germline V lookup: CDR1 SQVTM, CDR2 ANQGSEA.

This chain joins TRBV5-1 and TRBJ2-7; the D call of TRBD2 rests on TCRdb alone, since no DNA is present to check it. The CDR3 loop spans 16 amino acids. Germline loops: CDR1 SGHRS, CDR2 YFSETQ. The CDR3: CASSLAGSGTLREQYF.

V gene TRBV20-1 combines with J gene TRBJ2-6; checking the TCRdb D call of TRBD2 is not possible without DNA. This CDR3 spans 16 amino acids. Germline CDR1 is DFQATT and CDR2 is SNEGSKA (reference sequence). CDR3: CRECGRAISGANVLTF.

The V gene is TRBV6-2 or TRBV6-3, the J gene TRBJ2-2; with no DNA, the TCRdb D assignment of TRBD1 cannot be verified. The CDR3 is 15 amino acids. CDR1 and CDR2 (germline): MNHEY, SVGEGT. This CDR3 reads CASSITQGYTGELFF.

This chain connects TRBV12-3 or TRBV12-4 to TRBJ1-2. The CDR3 length is 16 residues. CDR3 residues: CASSLAVTARGYGYTF.

The chain joins TRBV27 to TRBJ1-1. Germline V lookup: CDR1 MNHEY, CDR2 SMNVEV (reference sequence). CDR3 size: 14 residues. CDR3 sequence reads: CVSSLARLNTEAFF.

The gene calls are TRBV7-9 and TRBJ2-1; the TRBD1 assignment by TCRdb is unverifiable without DNA. This CDR3 comprises 12 residues. CDR1 and CDR2 from the germline V gene are SEHNR and FQNEAQ (reference sequence). CDR3 residues: CASRTGYNEQFF.

The chain links TRBV6-5 to TRBJ2-4; checking the TCRdb D call of TRBD1 is not possible without DNA. The CDR3 is 14 amino acids. CDR1 and CDR2 from the germline V gene are MNHEY and SVGAGI. The CDR3: CASSPRVAQNIQYF.

The V gene is TRBV12-3 or TRBV12-4, the J gene TRBJ2-1; absent DNA, TCRdb's TRBD1 call cannot be checked. The CDR3 is made up of 15 amino acids. This CDR3 is CASSLANTPGDEQFF.

The rearrangement uses TRBV3-1 and TRBJ1-2; TCRdb's D gene call, TRBD1, goes unchecked for lack of DNA. The CDR3 is 14 residues long. Germline V lookup: CDR1 LGHDT, CDR2 YNNKEL (reference sequence). CDR3 protein: CASSQPGRNYGYTF.

The V call is TRBV7-9, the J call TRBJ2-3; absent DNA, TCRdb's TRBD1 call cannot be checked. The CDR3 has 15 residues. In germline, CDR1 is SEHNR, CDR2 FQNEAQ (reference sequence). The CDR3 loop is CASSRDRVSTDTQYF.

The chain has TRBV15 and TRBJ2-3; TCRdb lists TRBD2, though no DNA is available to test this call. CDR1 LNHNV and CDR2 YYDKDF come from the germline V gene (reference sequence). This CDR3 has 14 residues. The CDR3 reads CATSRTPSTDTQYF. Full variable domain (outside the CDR3, taken from reference TRBV15 and TRBJ2-3): DAMVIQNPRYQVTQFGKPVTLSCSQTLNHNVMYWYQQKSSQAPKLLFHYYDKDFNNEADTPDNFQSRRPNTSFCFLDIRSPGLGDTAMYLCATSRTPSTDTQYFGPGTRLTVL.

The chain employs TRBV5-6 and TRBJ2-1; TCRdb picks TRBD1, but there is no DNA to check that call. The CDR3 covers 16 residues. Germline V gene lookup returns CDR1 SGHDT and CDR2 YYEEEE. The CDR3 sequence: CASSVQGRGAYNEQFF.